There are many counts of the clone carrying this T cell receptor (beta chain). The antigen is not known. This sample was taken from a study of T cells in Graves' hyperthyroidism and ophthalmopathy. The germline V and J ends were trimmed by 1 base and 1 base, with 8 bases remaining between them. Germline V gene sequence: CDR1 SGHTA, CDR2 FQGNSA. This CDR3 comprises 15 residues. Using RNA transcripts as the source, TCR beta CDR3 regions were amplified. The study used the HTBI primer set for a first-round RT-PCR of the TCR CDR3. A single record per CDR3 protein comes from TCRdb applying MiXCR to the multiplex PCR reads. Of 460,000 or so distinct CDR3 sequences in the sample, around 15% were seen once. Study observations and caveats: Ophthalmopathy was model-predicted a median about 6.9 months pre-onset.

The sample consisted of blood. The rearrangement uses TRBV7-2 and TRBJ1-5, with D uncertain. The clonotype was recovered from a woman aged 18-29 years with Graves' hyperthyroidism. The CDR3 spells CASSLVQMSNQPQHF. The CDR3, as DNA: TGTGCCAGCAGCTTAGTACAGATGAGCAATCAGCCCCAGCATTTT.